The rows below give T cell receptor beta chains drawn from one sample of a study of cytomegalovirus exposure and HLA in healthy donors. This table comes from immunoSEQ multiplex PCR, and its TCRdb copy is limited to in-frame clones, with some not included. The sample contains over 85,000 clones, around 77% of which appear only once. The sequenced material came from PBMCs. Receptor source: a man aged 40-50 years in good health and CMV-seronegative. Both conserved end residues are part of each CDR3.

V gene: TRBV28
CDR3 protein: CASRARNEQFF

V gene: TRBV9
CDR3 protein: CASSLSGTSSYEQYF

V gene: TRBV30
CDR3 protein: CAWSAGQGDYGYTF

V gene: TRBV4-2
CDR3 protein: CASSHSGQPQHF

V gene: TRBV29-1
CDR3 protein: CSVGQGLNTEAFF

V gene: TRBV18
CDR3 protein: CASSPTGTAQETQYF

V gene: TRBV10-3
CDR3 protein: CAISSGGDYSYEQYF

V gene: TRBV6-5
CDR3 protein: CASSPGSKGETQYF

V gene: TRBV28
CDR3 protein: CASRGQGESQPQHF

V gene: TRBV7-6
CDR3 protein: CASSLGGRNTEAFF

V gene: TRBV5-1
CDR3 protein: CASSLMTATSEAFF

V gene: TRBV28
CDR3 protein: CASPTGEEENIQYF

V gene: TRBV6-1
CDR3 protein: CASSFGENRGETQYF

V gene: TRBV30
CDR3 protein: CAWSVEIYTGELFF

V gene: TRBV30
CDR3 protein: CAWSESGTEAFF

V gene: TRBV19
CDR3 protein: CASSIDLISGTGAGYTF

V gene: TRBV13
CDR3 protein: CASSYPDTSGSSPWGQYF

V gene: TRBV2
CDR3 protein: CASTGGREDTQYF

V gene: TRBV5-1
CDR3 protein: CASSLGTGYYEQYF

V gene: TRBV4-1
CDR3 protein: CASSQDGLASWSYEQYF

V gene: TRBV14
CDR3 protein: CASSSHQGSEQFF

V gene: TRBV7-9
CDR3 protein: CASSSYPSSGSSYEQYF

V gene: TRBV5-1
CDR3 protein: CASSNGDYRNEQFF

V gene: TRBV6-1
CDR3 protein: CASRQPGQGAYEQYF

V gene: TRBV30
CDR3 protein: CAWSPRDEQFF

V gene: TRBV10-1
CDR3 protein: CASKGGRQPQHF

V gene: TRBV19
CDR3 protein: CASSIEGGTATQPQHF

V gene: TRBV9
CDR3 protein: CASSREMYANTGELFF

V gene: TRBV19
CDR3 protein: CASRGLAVAETQYF

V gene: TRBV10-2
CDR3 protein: CASRRGTGDTEAFF